This entry is about one TCR beta chain. Its antigen is not identified. The data were taken from a study of blood T cells in healthy people across ages. Findings and caveats of the study: Naive T cell percentage showed a strong correlation with TCR beta diversity.

Combining a sample-barcoded 5' primer with a J-beta primer mix, a second PCR ran for 7 to 11 cycles. All samples gave at least 2.5 million CDR3-containing paired-end reads. TCRdb reprocessed the 5' RACE reads with MiXCR, giving one entry per CDR3 protein. The sample shows roughly 800,000 distinct CDR3 sequences, approximately 35% of them seen only once. CDR3 length: 17 residues. Trimming removed 0 bases from V and 3 bases from J, with 17 bases in between. The V gene's germline CDR1 is LGHNA and CDR2 YSLEER. This receptor was obtained from a man aged 18-30 years in good health. Source material: blood. The chain combines TRBV4-3 with TRBJ1-1, with D possibly TRBD1 on 5 matching bases. The CDR3 region is CASSQEGELREDTEAFF. In nucleotides, the CDR3 is TGCGCCAGCAGCCAAGAGGGGGAACTACGAGAAGACACTGAAGCTTTCTTT.